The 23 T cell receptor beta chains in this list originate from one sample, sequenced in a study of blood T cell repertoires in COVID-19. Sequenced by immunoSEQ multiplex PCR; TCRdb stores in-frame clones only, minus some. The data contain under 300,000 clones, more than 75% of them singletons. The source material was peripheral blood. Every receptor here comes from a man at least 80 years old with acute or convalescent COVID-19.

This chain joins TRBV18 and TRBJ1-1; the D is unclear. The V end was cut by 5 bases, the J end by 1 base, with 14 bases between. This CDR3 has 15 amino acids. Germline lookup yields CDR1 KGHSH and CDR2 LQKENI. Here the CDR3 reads CASSSLTPTNTEAFF. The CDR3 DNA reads TGTGCCAGCTCATCTTTGACACCGACGAACACTGAAGCTTTCTTT.

Here the CDR3 reads CASRLDSPNGYTF. In DNA form, the CDR3 reads TGTGCCAGCAGACTTGACAGCCCTAATGGCTACACCTTC. V gene TRBV2 combines with J gene TRBJ1-2, with a possible D match to TRBD1 (5 bases). The CDR3 totals 13 residues. Looked up from germline, CDR1 is SNHLY and CDR2 is FYNNEI. V lost 6 bases to trimming and J lost 6 bases, with 14 bases between them.

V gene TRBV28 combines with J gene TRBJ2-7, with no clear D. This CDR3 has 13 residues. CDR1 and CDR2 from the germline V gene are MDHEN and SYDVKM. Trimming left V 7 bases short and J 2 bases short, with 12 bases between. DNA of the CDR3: TGTGCCAGCACTGGCGGCTCCCCCTACGAGCAGTACTTC. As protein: CASTGGSPYEQYF.

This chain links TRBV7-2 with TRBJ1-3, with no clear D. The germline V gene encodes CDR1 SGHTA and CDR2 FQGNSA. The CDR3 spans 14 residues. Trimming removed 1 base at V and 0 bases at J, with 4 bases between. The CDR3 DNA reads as TGTGCCAGCAGCTTAGGGAGCTCTGGAAACACCATATATTTT. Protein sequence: CASSLGSSGNTIYF.

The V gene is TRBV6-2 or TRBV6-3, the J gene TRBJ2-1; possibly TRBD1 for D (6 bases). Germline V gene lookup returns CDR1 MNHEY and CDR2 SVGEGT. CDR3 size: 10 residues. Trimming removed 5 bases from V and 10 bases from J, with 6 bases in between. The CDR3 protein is CASSQGEQFF. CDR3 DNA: TGTGCCAGCAGTCAGGGGGAGCAGTTCTTC.

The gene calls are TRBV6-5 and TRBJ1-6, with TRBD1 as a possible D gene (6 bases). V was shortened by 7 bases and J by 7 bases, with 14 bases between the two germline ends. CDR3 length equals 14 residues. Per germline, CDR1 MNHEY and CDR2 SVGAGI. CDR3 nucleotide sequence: TGTGCCAGCACCGGGGGGAGGGGGAATTCACCCCTCCACTTT. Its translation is CASTGGRGNSPLHF.

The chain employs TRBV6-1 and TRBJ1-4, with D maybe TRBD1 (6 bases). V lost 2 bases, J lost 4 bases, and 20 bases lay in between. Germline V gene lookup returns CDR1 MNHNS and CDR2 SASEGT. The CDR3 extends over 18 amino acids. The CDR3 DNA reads TGTGCCAGCAGTGAATACCTCCCGGAGGGGGGGTATAATGAAAAACTGTTTTTT. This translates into CASSEYLPEGGYNEKLFF.

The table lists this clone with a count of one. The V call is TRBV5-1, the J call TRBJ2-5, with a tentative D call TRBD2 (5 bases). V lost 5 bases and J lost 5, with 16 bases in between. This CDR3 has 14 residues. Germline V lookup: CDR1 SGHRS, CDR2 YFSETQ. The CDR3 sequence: CASRPGQTGETQYF. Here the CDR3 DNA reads TGCGCCAGCAGGCCGGGCCAGACGGGGGAGACCCAGTACTTC.

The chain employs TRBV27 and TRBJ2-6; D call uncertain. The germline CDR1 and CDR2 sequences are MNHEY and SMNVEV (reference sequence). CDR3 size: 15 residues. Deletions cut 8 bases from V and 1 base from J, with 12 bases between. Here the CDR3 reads CASGALGSGANVLTF. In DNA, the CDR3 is TGTGCCAGCGGAGCCTTAGGTTCTGGGGCCAACGTCCTGACTTTC.

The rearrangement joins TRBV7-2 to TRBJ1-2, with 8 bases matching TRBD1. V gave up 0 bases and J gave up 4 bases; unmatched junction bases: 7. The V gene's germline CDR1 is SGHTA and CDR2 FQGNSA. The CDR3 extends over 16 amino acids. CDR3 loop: CASSLAPPGTGYGYTF. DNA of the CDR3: TGTGCCAGCAGCTTAGCCCCTCCCGGGACAGGCTATGGCTACACCTTC.

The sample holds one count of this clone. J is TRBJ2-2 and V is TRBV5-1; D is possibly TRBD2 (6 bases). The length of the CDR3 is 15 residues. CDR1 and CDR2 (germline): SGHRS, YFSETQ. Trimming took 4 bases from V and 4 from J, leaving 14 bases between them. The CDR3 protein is CASSRRPRGTGELFF. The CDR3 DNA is TGCGCCAGCAGCCGAAGACCGCGGGGCACCGGGGAGCTGTTTTTT.

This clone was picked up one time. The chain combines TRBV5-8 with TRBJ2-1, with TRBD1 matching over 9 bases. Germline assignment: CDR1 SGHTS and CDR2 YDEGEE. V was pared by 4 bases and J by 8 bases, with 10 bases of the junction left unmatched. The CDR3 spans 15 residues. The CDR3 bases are TGTGCCAGCAGCCCCAGGGGGGGACAGGGATATGAGCAGTTCTTC. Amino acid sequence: CASSPRGGQGYEQFF.

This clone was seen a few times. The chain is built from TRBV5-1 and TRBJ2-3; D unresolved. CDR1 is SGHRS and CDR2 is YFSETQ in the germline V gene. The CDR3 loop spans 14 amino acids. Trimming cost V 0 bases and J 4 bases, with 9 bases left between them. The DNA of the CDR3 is TGCGCCAGCAGCTTGGGAGTCAAATCAGATACGCAGTATTTT. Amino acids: CASSLGVKSDTQYF.

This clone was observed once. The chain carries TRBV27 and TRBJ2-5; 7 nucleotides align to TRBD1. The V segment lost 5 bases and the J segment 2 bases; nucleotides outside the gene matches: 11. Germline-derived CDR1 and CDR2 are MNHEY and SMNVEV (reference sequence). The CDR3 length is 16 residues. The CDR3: CASSLRFGRGQETQYF. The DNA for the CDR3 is TGTGCCAGCAGTCTTCGGTTTGGCAGGGGGCAAGAGACCCAGTACTTC.

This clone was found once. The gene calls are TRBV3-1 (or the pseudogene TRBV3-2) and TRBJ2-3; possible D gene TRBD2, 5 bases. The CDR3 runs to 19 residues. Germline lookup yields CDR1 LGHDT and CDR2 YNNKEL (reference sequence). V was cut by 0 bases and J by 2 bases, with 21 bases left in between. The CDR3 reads CASSQDRPLAREVTDTQYF. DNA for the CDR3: TGTGCCAGCAGCCAAGATCGTCCATTAGCGAGAGAGGTCACAGATACGCAGTATTTT.

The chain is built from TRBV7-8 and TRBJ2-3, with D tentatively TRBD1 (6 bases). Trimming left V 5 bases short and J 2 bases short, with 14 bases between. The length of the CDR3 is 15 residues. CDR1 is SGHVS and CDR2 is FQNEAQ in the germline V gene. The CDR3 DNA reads TGTGCCAGCAGCCCCCGGGACATCTCCACAGATACGCAGTATTTT. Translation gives CASSPRDISTDTQYF.

The CDR3 is CASSLAGLPNTEAFF. The DNA of the CDR3 is TGTGCCAGCAGCCTTGCGGGACTCCCGAACACTGAAGCTTTCTTT. This sequence joins TRBV11-1 and TRBJ1-1; possible D gene TRBD1, 5 bases. Trimming pared 5 bases from V and 1 base from J, leaving 14 bases between. CDR3 length: 15 residues. Germline CDR1 is SGHAT and CDR2 is FQDESV (reference sequence).

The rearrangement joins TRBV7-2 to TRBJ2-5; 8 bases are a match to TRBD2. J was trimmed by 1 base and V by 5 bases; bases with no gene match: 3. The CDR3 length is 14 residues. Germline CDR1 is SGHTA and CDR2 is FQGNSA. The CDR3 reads CASSTGGFQETQYF. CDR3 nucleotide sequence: TGTGCCAGCAGCACGGGGGGGTTCCAAGAGACCCAGTACTTC.

The DNA of the CDR3 is TGCAGCGTCGCGGAGGGGGCGAGTGGCTACACCTTC. As protein: CSVAEGASGYTF. V gene TRBV29-1 combines with J gene TRBJ1-2, with 7 bases identical to TRBD1. Germline CDR1 and CDR2: SQVTM and ANQGSEA. V lost 6 bases, J lost 7 bases, and 8 bases stayed unmatched. There are 12 residues in the CDR3.

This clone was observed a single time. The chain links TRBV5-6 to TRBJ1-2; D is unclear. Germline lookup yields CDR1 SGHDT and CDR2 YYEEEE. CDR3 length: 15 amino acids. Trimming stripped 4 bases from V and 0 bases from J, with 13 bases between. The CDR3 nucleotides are TGTGCCAGCAGCGCGCCTTGGCTAGCTAACTATGGCTACACCTTC. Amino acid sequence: CASSAPWLANYGYTF. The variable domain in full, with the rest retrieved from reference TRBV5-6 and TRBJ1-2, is DAGVTQSPTHLIKTRGQQVTLRCSPKSGHDTVSWYQQALGQGPQFIFQYYEEEERQRGNFPDRFSGHQFPNYSSELNVNALLLGDSALYLCASSAPWLANYGYTFGSGTRLTVV.

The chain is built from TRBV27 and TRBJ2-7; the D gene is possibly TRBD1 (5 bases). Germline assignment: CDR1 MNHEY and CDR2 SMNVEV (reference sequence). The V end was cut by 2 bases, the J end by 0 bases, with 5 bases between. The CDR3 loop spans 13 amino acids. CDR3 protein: CASSLGASYEQYF. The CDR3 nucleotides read TGTGCCAGCAGTTTAGGGGCCTCCTACGAGCAGTACTTC.

CDR3 region: CASKESGRNQETQYF. The CDR3 bases are TGTGCCAGCAAGGAGAGCGGGAGAAACCAAGAGACCCAGTACTTC. The rearrangement links TRBV28 to TRBJ2-5; the match to TRBD2 covers 8 bases. Germline CDR1 is MDHEN and CDR2 is SYDVKM. Trimming cost V 7 bases and J 0 bases; bases outside gene matches: 7. This CDR3 spans 15 amino acids.

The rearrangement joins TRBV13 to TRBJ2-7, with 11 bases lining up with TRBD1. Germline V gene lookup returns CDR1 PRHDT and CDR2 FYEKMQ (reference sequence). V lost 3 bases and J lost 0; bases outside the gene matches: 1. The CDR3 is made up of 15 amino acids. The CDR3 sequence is CASSLGTGGSYEQYF. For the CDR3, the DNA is TGTGCCAGCAGCTTGGGGACAGGGGGCTCCTACGAGCAGTACTTC.